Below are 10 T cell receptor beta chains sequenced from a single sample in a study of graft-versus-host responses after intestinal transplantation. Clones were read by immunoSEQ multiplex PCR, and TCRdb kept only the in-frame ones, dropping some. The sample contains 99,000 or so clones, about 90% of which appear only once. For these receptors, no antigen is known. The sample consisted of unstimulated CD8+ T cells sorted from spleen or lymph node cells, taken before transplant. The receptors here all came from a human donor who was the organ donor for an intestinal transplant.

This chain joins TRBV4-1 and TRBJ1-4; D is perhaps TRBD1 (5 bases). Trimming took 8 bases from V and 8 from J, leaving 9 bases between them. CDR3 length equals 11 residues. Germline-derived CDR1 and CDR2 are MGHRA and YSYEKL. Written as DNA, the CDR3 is TGCGCCAGCGGCGGGGGGGAAAAACTGTTTTTT. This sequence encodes CASGGGEKLFF.

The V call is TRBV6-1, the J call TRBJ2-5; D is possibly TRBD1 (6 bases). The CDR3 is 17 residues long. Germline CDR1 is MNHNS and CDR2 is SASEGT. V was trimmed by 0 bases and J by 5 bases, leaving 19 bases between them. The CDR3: CASSEALFAGVGETQYF. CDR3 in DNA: TGTGCCAGCAGTGAAGCGCTGTTCGCAGGGGTGGGTGAGACCCAGTACTTC.

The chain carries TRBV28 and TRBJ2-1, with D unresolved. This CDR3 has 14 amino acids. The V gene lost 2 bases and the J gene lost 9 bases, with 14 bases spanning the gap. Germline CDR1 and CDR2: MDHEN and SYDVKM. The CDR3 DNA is TGTGCCAGCAGTTTAACGGCCCAAACTACTGAGCAGTTCTTC. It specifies CASSLTAQTTEQFF.

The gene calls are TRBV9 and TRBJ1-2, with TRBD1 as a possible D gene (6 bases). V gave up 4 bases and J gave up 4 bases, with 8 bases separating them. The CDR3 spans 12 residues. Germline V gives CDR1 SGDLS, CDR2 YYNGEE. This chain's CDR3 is CASSSDSYGYTF. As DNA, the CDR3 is TGTGCCAGCAGCTCGGACAGCTATGGCTACACCTTC.

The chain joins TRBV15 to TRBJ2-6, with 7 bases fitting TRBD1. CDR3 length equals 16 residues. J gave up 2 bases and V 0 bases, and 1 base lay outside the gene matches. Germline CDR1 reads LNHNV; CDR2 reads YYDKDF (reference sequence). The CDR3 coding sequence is TGTGCCACCAGCAGAGAGCAGGGGGCTGGGGCCAACGTCCTGACTTTC. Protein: CATSREQGAGANVLTF.

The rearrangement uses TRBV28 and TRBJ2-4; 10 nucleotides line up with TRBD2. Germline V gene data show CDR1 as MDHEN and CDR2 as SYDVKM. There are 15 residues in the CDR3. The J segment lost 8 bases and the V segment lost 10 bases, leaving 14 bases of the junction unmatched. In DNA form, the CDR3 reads TGTGCCACCAATAGAGAGGCTAGCGGGAGTGACATTCAGTACTTC. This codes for CATNREASGSDIQYF.

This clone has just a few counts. CDR3 sequence (DNA): TGTGCCAGCAGCCCGGGACAGGGGAGTGGAAACACCATATATTTT. Translating gives CASSPGQGSGNTIYF. This rearrangement joins TRBV5-6 to TRBJ1-3, with 10 bases lining up with TRBD1. The germline V gene has CDR1 SGHDT and CDR2 YYEEEE. V shed 4 bases, J shed 3 bases, and the junction held 4 bases outside the gene matches. This CDR3 spans 15 amino acids.

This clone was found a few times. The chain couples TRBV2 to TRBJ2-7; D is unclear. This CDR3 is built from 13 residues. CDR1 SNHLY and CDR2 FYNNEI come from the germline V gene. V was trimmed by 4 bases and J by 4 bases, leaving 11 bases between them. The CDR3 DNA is TGTGCCAGCAGTGCCGTACCAGGTTACGAGCAGTACTTC. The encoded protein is CASSAVPGYEQYF.

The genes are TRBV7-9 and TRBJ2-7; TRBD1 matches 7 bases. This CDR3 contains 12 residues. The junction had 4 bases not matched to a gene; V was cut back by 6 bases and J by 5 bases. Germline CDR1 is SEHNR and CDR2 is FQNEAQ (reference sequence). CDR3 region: CASSFDRDEQYF. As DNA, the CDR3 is TGTGCCAGCAGTTTCGACAGGGACGAGCAGTACTTC.

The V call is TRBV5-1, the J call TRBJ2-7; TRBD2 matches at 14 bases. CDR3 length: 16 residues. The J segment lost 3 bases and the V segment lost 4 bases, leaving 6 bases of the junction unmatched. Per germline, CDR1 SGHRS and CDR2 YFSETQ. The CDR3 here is CASSDGLAGGHYEQYF. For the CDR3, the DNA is TGCGCCAGCAGCGACGGACTAGCGGGGGGCCACTACGAGCAGTACTTC.